The 16 T cell receptor beta chains below all came from one sample that was sequenced in a study of memory CD8 T cells in hepatitis C reinfection. Using immunoSEQ multiplex PCR, the repertoire was profiled, and TCRdb retains in-frame clones only, with some absent. This sample has about 47,000 clones; roughly 90% occur once, and the top ten carry around 1.2%. The time point is: peak reinfection, 3 to 8 weeks after reinfection detection. TCR sequencing was done directly ex vivo on sorted cells, without expansion in vitro. Sequencing was performed on naive CD8+ T cells sorted from blood. The receptor set was obtained from a man aged 18 to 35 with hepatitis C virus infection.

The J gene is TRBJ2-5, the V gene TRBV2; TRBD2 agrees at 11 bases. Looked up from germline, CDR1 is SNHLY and CDR2 is FYNNEI. Trimming at V came to 4 bases and at J to 4 bases, leaving 8 bases not matched to a gene. The CDR3 extends over 16 amino acids. The CDR3 region has the DNA TGTGCCAGCAGTGTACCTAGCGGGGGGCCGTTAGAGACCCAGTACTTC. The encoded protein is CASSVPSGGPLETQYF.

The J gene is TRBJ2-3, the V gene TRBV6-5, with TRBD2 matching over 8 bases. The germline V gene has CDR1 MNHEY and CDR2 SVGAGI. This CDR3 comprises 15 residues. Trimming removed 5 bases from V and 1 base from J; junction bases left unmatched: 5. The CDR3 region is CASSRSRGGTDTQYF. The CDR3 DNA reads TGTGCCAGCAGTCGCTCGCGGGGGGGCACAGATACGCAGTATTTT.

The chain is built from TRBV6-5 and TRBJ2-7; the D gene is possibly TRBD2 (5 bases). The germline gives CDR1 MNHEY, CDR2 SVGAGI. Trimming shortened V by 7 bases and J by 0 bases, and 7 bases separated the two germline ends. This CDR3 spans 12 amino acids. The CDR3 region has the DNA TGTGCCAGCAACGGGGACTCCTACGAGCAGTACTTC. Its protein product is CASNGDSYEQYF.

The V and J genes are TRBV5-5 and TRBJ2-2; 9 nucleotides line up with TRBD2. Germline V gene data show CDR1 as SGHKS and CDR2 as YYEKEE (reference sequence). V gave up 0 bases and J gave up 5 bases; unmatched junction bases: 11. CDR3 length equals 18 residues. The CDR3 sequence is CASSLVAGGVIGTGELFF. CDR3 nucleotides: TGTGCCAGCAGCTTGGTGGCGGGAGGGGTGATTGGTACCGGGGAGCTGTTTTTT.

The chain is built from TRBV7-3 and TRBJ2-5, with TRBD2 identical over 8 bases. V gave up 5 bases and J gave up 2 bases; unmatched junction bases: 7. The germline V gene has CDR1 SGHTA and CDR2 FQGTGA. The CDR3 runs to 15 residues. Here the CDR3 reads CASSTLAGPQETQYF. CDR3 bases: TGTGCCAGCAGCACCTTAGCGGGGCCACAAGAGACCCAGTACTTC.

The DNA for the CDR3 is TGTGCCAGCAGTCTAGGGGGCGCTTCCCTTAACTATGGCTACACCTTC. Encoded protein: CASSLGGASLNYGYTF. The V and J genes are TRBV28 and TRBJ1-2, with 7 bases aligning to TRBD1. Germline values: CDR1 MDHEN, CDR2 SYDVKM. The CDR3 runs to 16 residues. The trim removed 5 bases at V and 1 base at J, leaving 10 bases unmatched.

This clone showed up just once. J is TRBJ2-1 and V is TRBV5-1, with TRBD2 matching over 7 bases. Germline CDR1 is SGHRS and CDR2 is YFSETQ. The CDR3 contains 15 residues. Trimming removed 4 bases from V and 4 bases from J; junction bases left unmatched: 8. The CDR3 protein is CASSLGTTLYNEQFF. The CDR3 DNA reads TGCGCCAGCAGCCTCGGGACTACCCTTTACAATGAGCAGTTCTTC.

This clone was seen a handful of times. The chain employs TRBV7-6 and TRBJ2-1; the match to TRBD2 covers 8 bases. V was clipped by 5 bases and J by 5 bases; unmatched bases: 2. CDR1 SGHVS and CDR2 FNYEAQ come from the germline V gene. CDR3 length: 13 residues. The CDR3 sequence: CASSPGGHNEQFF. The DNA for the CDR3 is TGTGCCAGCAGCCCGGGGGGGCACAATGAGCAGTTCTTC. Supplemented by reference TRBV7-6 and TRBJ2-1, the full variable domain reads GAGVSQSPRYKVTKRGQDVALRCDPISGHVSLYWYRQALGQGPEFLTYFNYEAQQDKSGLPNDRFSAERPEGSISTLTIQRTEQRDSAMYRCASSPGGHNEQFFGPGTRLTVL.

The chain uses TRBV28 and TRBJ2-5; possibly TRBD1 for D (6 bases). V dropped 3 bases and J dropped 1 base, with 18 bases sitting between them. Germline CDR1 MDHEN, CDR2 SYDVKM. This CDR3 comprises 17 residues. The CDR3 nucleotides are TGTGCCAGCAGTTTTTATTTTGGGACAAACTCCCAAGAGACCCAGTACTTC. It yields the protein CASSFYFGTNSQETQYF.

The V gene is TRBV6-5, the J gene TRBJ2-7; D remains ambiguous. Germline values: CDR1 MNHEY, CDR2 SVGAGI. CDR3 length: 11 amino acids. With 11 bases removed from V and 7 bases from J, the gap between germline ends came to 15 bases. The CDR3 here is CAPNPPREQYV. CDR3 DNA: TGTGCCCCTAACCCCCCAAGGGAGCAGTACGTC.

The chain is built from TRBV29-1 and TRBJ1-1; TRBD1 is a possible D gene (6 bases). Germline-derived CDR1 and CDR2 are SQVTM and ANQGSEA. V lost 7 bases and J lost 1, with 10 bases in between. The CDR3 extends over 12 amino acids. The CDR3 is CSAEQGNTEAFF. DNA for the CDR3: TGCAGCGCAGAACAGGGGAACACTGAAGCTTTCTTT.

This chain connects TRBV28 to TRBJ2-3, with 7 bases that match TRBD2. V dropped 6 bases and J dropped 4; count of bases not matched to a gene: 25. The CDR3 loop spans 20 amino acids. CDR1 and CDR2 (germline): MDHEN, SYDVKM. The CDR3 sequence is CASSPSGASGRPRESDTQYF. The CDR3 bases are TGTGCCAGCAGCCCCAGCGGTGCTAGCGGAAGGCCCAGAGAATCAGATACGCAGTATTTT.

V is TRBV4-3 and J is TRBJ2-2; D gene unclear. CDR1 is LGHNA and CDR2 is YSLEER in the germline V gene. CDR3 size: 13 residues. V shed 4 bases and J shed 3 bases, with 6 bases lying between them. CDR3 nucleotides: TGCGCCAGCAGCCCCGACTACACCGGGGAGCTGTTTTTT. It encodes CASSPDYTGELFF.

V is TRBV19 and J is TRBJ1-2; no definite D call. V was cut by 5 bases and J by 4 bases, with 11 bases left in between. Germline values: CDR1 LNHDA, CDR2 SQIVND (reference sequence). The length of the CDR3 is 13 residues. The CDR3 reads CASSPHGSYGYTF. CDR3 bases: TGTGCCAGTAGTCCTCACGGGTCCTATGGCTACACCTTC.

The genes are TRBV5-1 and TRBJ2-1, with TRBD2 matching over 15 bases. Looked up from germline, CDR1 is SGHRS and CDR2 is YFSETQ. Trimming cost V 3 bases and J 8 bases; bases outside gene matches: 9. There are 17 residues in the CDR3. CDR3 in amino acids: CASSSGLAGGFADEQFF. Written as DNA, the CDR3 is TGCGCCAGCAGCTCAGGACTAGCGGGGGGGTTTGCGGATGAGCAGTTCTTC.

J is TRBJ2-1 and V is TRBV11-2; D call uncertain. This CDR3 is built from 13 residues. The V gene's germline CDR1 is SGHAT and CDR2 FQNNGV. Trimming took 5 bases from V and 7 from J, leaving 12 bases between them. The CDR3 DNA is TGTGCCAGCAGCCAGAATACAGATAATGAGCAGTTCTTC. Its translation is CASSQNTDNEQFF.